A single sample is the source of the 12 T cell receptor beta chains below, sequenced in a study of T cells after yellow fever vaccination. TCRdb passed the 5' RACE reads through MiXCR, listing each CDR3 protein once. The sample yields 300,000 to 450,000 distinct CDR3 sequences, 6.2% seen once. The source was PBMCs, collected 5 days after the yellow fever booster vaccination. The receptor set was obtained from a man in his thirties or forties who received the YFV17D yellow fever vaccine.

This clonotype has only a few counts. The rearrangement joins TRBV2 to TRBJ2-7; TRBD2 matches 7 bases. This CDR3 is built from 14 residues. J lost 4 bases, V lost 2 bases, and 5 bases had no gene match. Germline V gene sequence: CDR1 SNHLY, CDR2 FYNNEI. CDR3 protein: CASSESGTPYEQYF. The CDR3 DNA is TGTGCCAGCAGTGAAAGCGGGACTCCATACGAGCAGTACTTC.

The chain has TRBV9 and TRBJ2-1; possible D gene TRBD2, 7 bases. CDR1 SGDLS and CDR2 YYNGEE come from the germline V gene. The CDR3 length is 16 residues. Trimming removed 3 bases from V and 1 base from J, with 14 bases in between. This CDR3 is CASSEGGGASYNEQFF. The DNA for the CDR3 is TGTGCCAGCAGCGAGGGGGGGGGAGCGTCCTACAATGAGCAGTTCTTC.

This clonotype turned up a few times. The chain recombines TRBV29-1 with TRBJ2-7, with D possibly TRBD2 on 6 matching bases. The V gene lost 5 bases and the J gene lost 1 base, with 15 bases spanning the gap. Germline values: CDR1 SQVTM, CDR2 ANQGSEA. The CDR3 spans 14 residues. The CDR3 sequence is CSVWGGEDSYEQYF. CDR3 DNA sequence: TGCAGCGTTTGGGGCGGGGAGGATTCCTACGAGCAGTACTTC.

This clonotype was seen at least ten times. The chain recombines TRBV18 with TRBJ2-1; the D is unclear. The CDR3 runs to 12 residues. V lost 3 bases and J 9 bases, leaving 9 bases between the germline ends. CDR1 is KGHSH, CDR2 LQKENI, per germline. The CDR3 DNA follows: TGTGCCAGCTCACCCAAGATGGGTGAGCAGTTCTTC. It codes for CASSPKMGEQFF.

This clonotype was seen a handful of times. V and J are TRBV6-2 or TRBV6-3 and TRBJ2-2; 14 nucleotides align to TRBD2. Trimming at V came to 4 bases and at J to 4 bases, leaving 8 bases not matched to a gene. Germline lookup yields CDR1 MNHEY and CDR2 SVGEGT. This CDR3 is built from 18 residues. This CDR3 reads CASSSGTSGSWGTGELFF. CDR3 sequence (DNA): TGTGCCAGCAGTTCCGGGACTAGCGGGAGTTGGGGCACCGGGGAGCTGTTTTTT.

This clonotype was recorded at least ten times. The chain carries TRBV7-2 and TRBJ2-1, with 11 bases matching TRBD2. CDR1 is SGHTA and CDR2 is FQGNSA in the germline V gene. CDR3 length equals 13 residues. CDR3 in amino acids: CATLAGGFNEQFF. The CDR3 region has the DNA TGTGCGACCCTAGCGGGAGGTTTCAATGAGCAGTTCTTC.

This clonotype was seen repeatedly, ten times or more. This chain uses TRBV7-2 with TRBJ2-7, with 7 bases aligning to TRBD1. V lost 3 bases to trimming and J lost 2 bases; unmatched junction nucleotides: 4. Germline CDR1 SGHTA, CDR2 FQGNSA. This CDR3 spans 14 amino acids. Written as DNA, the CDR3 is TGTGCCAGCAGCTTGACACAGGGGACCTACGAGCAGTACTTC. This codes for CASSLTQGTYEQYF.

This clonotype was seen at least ten times. The chain combines TRBV18 with TRBJ2-7; 10 nucleotides line up with TRBD1. Germline lookup yields CDR1 KGHSH and CDR2 LQKENI. The CDR3 has 13 residues. Trimming removed 6 bases from V and 5 bases from J; junction bases left unmatched: 4. In nucleotides, the CDR3 is TGTGCCAGCTCTCGGGACAGGGGCGACGAGCAGTACTTC. The encoded protein is CASSRDRGDEQYF.

This clonotype was found many times. This sequence joins TRBV7-2 and TRBJ2-5; D ambiguous. This CDR3 region has 13 residues. Trimming removed 1 base at V and 4 bases at J, with 7 bases between. In germline, CDR1 is SGHTA, CDR2 FQGNSA. The CDR3 DNA reads as TGTGCCAGCAGCTTAGAGGGCAGAGAGACCCAGTACTTC. The encoded protein is CASSLEGRETQYF.

This clonotype was recorded at least ten times. The chain carries TRBV18 and TRBJ2-1, with D tentatively TRBD1 (5 bases). The germline V gene encodes CDR1 KGHSH and CDR2 LQKENI. Trimming shortened V by 3 bases and J by 3 bases, and 9 bases separated the two germline ends. The CDR3 loop spans 14 amino acids. CDR3 nucleotides: TGTGCCAGCTCACCCAGCCAGGGCTACAATGAGCAGTTCTTC. Translated, it gives CASSPSQGYNEQFF. The full variable domain, its missing parts supplied by reference TRBV18 and TRBJ2-1, is NAGVMQNPRHLVRRRGQEARLRCSPMKGHSHVYWYRQLPEEGLKFMVYLQKENIIDESGMPKERFSAEFPKEGPSILRIQQVVRGDSAAYFCASSPSQGYNEQFFGPGTRLTVL.

The sample holds a few counts of this clonotype. V gene TRBV6-1 combines with J gene TRBJ2-3, with D possibly being TRBD2 (5 bases). Between the trimmed V and J ends, which lost 7 bases and 2 bases, there was a span of 22 bases. The CDR3 extends over 17 amino acids. The germline CDR1 and CDR2 sequences are MNHNS and SASEGT. CDR3 sequence: CASNPVGRLQLTDTQYF. The DNA of the CDR3 is TGTGCCAGCAACCCCGTGGGAAGACTACAACTCACAGATACGCAGTATTTT.

This clonotype was detected many times. V is TRBV27 and J is TRBJ2-2; D might be TRBD1 (6 bases). Germline CDR1 and CDR2: MNHEY and SMNVEV (reference sequence). The CDR3 contains 15 residues. Trimming shortened V by 7 bases and J by 6 bases, and 18 bases separated the two germline ends. The CDR3 nucleotides read TGTGCCAGCAATAAATACCGACAGGCCTCCGGGGAGCTGTTTTTT. Residues: CASNKYRQASGELFF.